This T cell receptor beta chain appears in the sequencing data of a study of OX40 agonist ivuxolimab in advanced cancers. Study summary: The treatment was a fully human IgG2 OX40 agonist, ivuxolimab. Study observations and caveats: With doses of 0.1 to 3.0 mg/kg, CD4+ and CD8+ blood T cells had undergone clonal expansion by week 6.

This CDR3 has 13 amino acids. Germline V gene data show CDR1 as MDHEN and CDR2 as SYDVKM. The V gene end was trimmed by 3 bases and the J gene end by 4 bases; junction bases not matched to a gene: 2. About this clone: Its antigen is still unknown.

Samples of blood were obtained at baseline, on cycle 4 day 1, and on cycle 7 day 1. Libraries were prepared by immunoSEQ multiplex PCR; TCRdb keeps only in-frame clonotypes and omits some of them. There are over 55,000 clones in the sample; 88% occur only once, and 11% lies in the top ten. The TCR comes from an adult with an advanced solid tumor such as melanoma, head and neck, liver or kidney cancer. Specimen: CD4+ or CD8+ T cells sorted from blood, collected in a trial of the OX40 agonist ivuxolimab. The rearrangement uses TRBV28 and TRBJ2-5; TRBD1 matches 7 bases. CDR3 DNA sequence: TGTGCCAGCAGTTTCCCAGGGGGAGAGACCCAGTACTTC. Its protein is CASSFPGGETQYF.